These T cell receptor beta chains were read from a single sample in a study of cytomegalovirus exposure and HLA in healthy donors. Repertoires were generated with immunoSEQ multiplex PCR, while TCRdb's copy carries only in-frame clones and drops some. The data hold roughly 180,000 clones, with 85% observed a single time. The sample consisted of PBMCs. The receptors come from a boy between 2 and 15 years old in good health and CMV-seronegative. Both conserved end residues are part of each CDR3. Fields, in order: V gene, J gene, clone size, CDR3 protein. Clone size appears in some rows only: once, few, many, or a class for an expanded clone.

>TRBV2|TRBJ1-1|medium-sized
CASSAGQGYTEAFF
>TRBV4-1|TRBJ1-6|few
CASSQAWILQGANSPLHF
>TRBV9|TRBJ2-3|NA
CASSVAPTDTQYF
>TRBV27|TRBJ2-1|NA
CASSLSSGTAVYNEQFF
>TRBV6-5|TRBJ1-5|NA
CASSLTGNQPQHF
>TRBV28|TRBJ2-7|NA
CASSLFGPILADEQYF
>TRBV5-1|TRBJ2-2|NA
CASSLSRGNTGELFF
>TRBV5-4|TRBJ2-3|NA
CASSLPLAGVIDTQYF
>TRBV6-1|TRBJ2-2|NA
CASSDRNTGELFF
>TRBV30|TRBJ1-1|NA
CAWGGVFDTEAFF
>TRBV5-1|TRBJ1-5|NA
CASSAATGEPQHF
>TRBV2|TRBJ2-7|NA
CASSRDRGNEQYF
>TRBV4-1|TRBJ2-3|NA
CASSPGQTFTDTQYF
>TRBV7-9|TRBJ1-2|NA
CASSLGTGLPNYGYTF
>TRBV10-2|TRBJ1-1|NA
CASSERRGGLTEAFF
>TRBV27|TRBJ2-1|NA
CASLGLAGRNEQFF
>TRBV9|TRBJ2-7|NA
CASSVEASRERYEQYF
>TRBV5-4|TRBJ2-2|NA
CASNTGEGFGELFF
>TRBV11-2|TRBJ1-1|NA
CASSLADREAFF
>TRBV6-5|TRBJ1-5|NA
CASRPEQGAQPQHF
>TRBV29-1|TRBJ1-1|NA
CSVETPDTEAFF
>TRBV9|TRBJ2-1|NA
CASSVGGIRNNSQFF
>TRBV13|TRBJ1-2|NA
CASSFRDRANYGYTF
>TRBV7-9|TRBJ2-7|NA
CSSSFSPYEQYF
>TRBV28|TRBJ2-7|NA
CASSLWLSYHEQYF
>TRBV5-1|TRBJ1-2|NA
CASSLDRGDGYTF
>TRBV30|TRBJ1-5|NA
CAWSQGGSQPQHF
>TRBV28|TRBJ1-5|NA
CASSPSGQGNQPQHF
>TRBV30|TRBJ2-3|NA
CAWSRVRTDTQYF
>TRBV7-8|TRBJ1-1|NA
CASRIRGTTEAFF
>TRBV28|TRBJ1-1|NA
CASSLSPGGTEAFF
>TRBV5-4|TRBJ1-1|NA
CASSLPGQELVNTEAFF
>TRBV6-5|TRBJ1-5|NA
CATGNQPQHF
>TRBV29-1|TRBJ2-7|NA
CSVEWDTTYEQYF
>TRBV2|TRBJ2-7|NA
CASSESSDSLYEQYF
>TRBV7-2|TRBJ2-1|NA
CASSLGPYNEQFF
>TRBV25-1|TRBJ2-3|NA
CASSDWAATDTQYF
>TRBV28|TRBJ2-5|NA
CASRMGQGIVETQYF
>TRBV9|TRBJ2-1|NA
CASSVSWTVSSYNEQFF
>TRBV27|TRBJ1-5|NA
CASSRGGTQPQHF
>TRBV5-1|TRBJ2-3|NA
CASSPGTSQRTDTQYF
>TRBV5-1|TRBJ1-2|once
CASSFDRGGYTF
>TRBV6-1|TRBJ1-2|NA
CASSAPIPLQWTGNGYTF